These 9 T cell receptor beta chains share one sample of origin, sequenced in a study of T cell changes during pregnancy in multiple sclerosis. Sequenced by immunoSEQ multiplex PCR; TCRdb stores in-frame clones only, minus some. The data show 45,000 to 75,000 clones, almost 95% seen once. Sequenced material: peripheral blood, taken in the first trimester of pregnancy. These receptors were collected from a female donor with multiple sclerosis, enrolled in a pregnancy study.

This chain links TRBV11-2 with TRBJ2-7, with 10 positions matching TRBD2. CDR1 and CDR2 (germline): SGHAT, FQNNGV. There are 14 residues in the CDR3. Losses at the gene ends were 4 bases for V and 4 bases for J; bases not matched to a gene: 4. The CDR3 region is CASSSPGLAYEQYF. In DNA form, the CDR3 reads TGTGCCAGCAGCTCCCCGGGACTAGCGTACGAGCAGTACTTC. Full variable domain (missing parts from reference TRBV11-2 and TRBJ2-7): EAGVAQSPRYKIIEKRQSVAFWCNPISGHATLYWYQQILGQGPKLLIQFQNNGVVDDSQLPKDRFSAERLKGVDSTLKIQPAKLEDSAVYLCASSSPGLAYEQYFGPGTRLTVT.

This clone has only one observation. The V call is TRBV2, the J call TRBJ2-1, with TRBD2 identical over 8 bases. Germline-derived CDR1 and CDR2 are SNHLY and FYNNEI. The CDR3 totals 15 residues. With 6 bases clipped from V and 4 bases from J, the junction kept 8 bases outside the gene matches. The CDR3 bases are TGTGCCAGCAGGTTGTTAGCGGGACCATACAATGAGCAGTTCTTC. This encodes CASRLLAGPYNEQFF.

This chain links TRBV9 with TRBJ2-1, with 10 bases lining up with TRBD2. This CDR3 is 13 amino acids long. V was pared by 4 bases and J by 7 bases, with 2 bases of the junction left unmatched. Germline values: CDR1 SGDLS, CDR2 YYNGEE. CDR3 nucleotide sequence: TGTGCCAGCAGCCCGGGACTAGCGAATGAGCAGTTCTTC. The encoded protein is CASSPGLANEQFF.

The chain carries TRBV30 and TRBJ2-3; 11 bases are shared with TRBD2. Germline CDR1 reads GTSNPN; CDR2 reads SVGIG (reference sequence). This CDR3 is built from 15 residues. V lost 1 base to trimming and J lost 2 bases; unmatched junction nucleotides: 2. The CDR3 DNA is TGTGCCTGGAGTGCGACTAGCGGGGTCACAGATACGCAGTATTTT. Protein product: CAWSATSGVTDTQYF.

The chain recombines TRBV4-2 with TRBJ1-2; 7 bases line up with TRBD1. Germline V gene lookup returns CDR1 LGHNA and CDR2 YNFKEQ. The junction had 3 bases not matched to a gene; V was cut back by 1 base and J by 4 bases. This CDR3 spans 14 amino acids. CDR3 coding DNA: TGTGCCAGCAGCCAAGGAGGGGGCGGCTATGGCTACACCTTC. Translated, it gives CASSQGGGGYGYTF.

The V call is TRBV7-2, the J call TRBJ1-2; 9 bases map to TRBD1. Germline trimming cut 2 bases from V and 6 bases from J; bases unmatched to any gene: 10. Per germline, CDR1 SGHTA and CDR2 FQGNSA. This CDR3 is built from 16 residues. The DNA for the CDR3 is TGTGCCAGCAGCTTAAGAGGGACAGGGACTTATCATGGCTACACCTTC. Its translation: CASSLRGTGTYHGYTF.

V usage is TRBV19 and J usage is TRBJ2-2; 10 bases map to TRBD2. The length of the CDR3 is 16 residues. Germline CDR1 LNHDA, CDR2 SQIVND (reference sequence). V gave up 9 bases and J gave up 3 bases; unmatched junction bases: 10. In DNA form, the CDR3 reads TGTGCCAGCCGGAGGCCCGGGACTAGCGACACCGGGGAGCTGTTTTTT. This gives the protein CASRRPGTSDTGELFF.

The V and J genes are TRBV18 and TRBJ1-3; TRBD1 matches at 8 bases. CDR1 is KGHSH and CDR2 is LQKENI in the germline V gene. The CDR3 is 17 amino acids. With V trimmed by 3 bases and J by 2 bases, 9 bases remained unmatched. This CDR3 reads CASSPLDRGGTGNTIYF. CDR3 nucleotide sequence: TGTGCCAGCTCACCGCTCGACAGGGGAGGAACTGGAAACACCATATATTTT.

The V and J genes are TRBV7-2 and TRBJ2-7, with 8 bases lining up with TRBD2. Germline values: CDR1 SGHTA, CDR2 FQGNSA. V trimming: 7 bases; J trimming: 0 bases; junction bases outside the gene matches: 8. The CDR3 sequence is 15 residues long. CDR3 in DNA: TGTGCCAGCACAGAAGGGGCGGGGGGCTCCTACGAGCAGTACTTC. Its protein is CASTEGAGGSYEQYF. Filled out from reference TRBV7-2 and TRBJ2-7, the complete variable domain reads GAGVSQSPSNKVTEKGKDVELRCDPISGHTALYWYRQSLGQGLEFLIYFQGNSAPDKSGLPSDRFSAERTGGSVSTLTIQRTQQEDSAVYLCASTEGAGGSYEQYFGPGTRLTVT.